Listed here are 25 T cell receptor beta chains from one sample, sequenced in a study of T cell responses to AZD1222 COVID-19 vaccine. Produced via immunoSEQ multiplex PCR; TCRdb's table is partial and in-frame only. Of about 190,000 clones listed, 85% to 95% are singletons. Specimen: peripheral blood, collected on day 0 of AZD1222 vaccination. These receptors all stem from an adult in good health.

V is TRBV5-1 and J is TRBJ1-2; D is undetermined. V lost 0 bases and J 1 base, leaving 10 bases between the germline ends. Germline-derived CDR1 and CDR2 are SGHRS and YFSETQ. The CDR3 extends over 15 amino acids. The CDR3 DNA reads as TGCGCCAGCAGCTTGGGAACAGCCCTTAACTATGGCTACACCTTC. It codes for CASSLGTALNYGYTF. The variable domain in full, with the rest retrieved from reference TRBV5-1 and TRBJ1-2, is KAGVTQTPRYLIKTRGQQVTLSCSPISGHRSVSWYQQTPGQGLQFLFEYFSETQRNKGNFPGRFSGRQFSNSRSEMNVSTLELGDSALYLCASSLGTALNYGYTFGSGTRLTVV.

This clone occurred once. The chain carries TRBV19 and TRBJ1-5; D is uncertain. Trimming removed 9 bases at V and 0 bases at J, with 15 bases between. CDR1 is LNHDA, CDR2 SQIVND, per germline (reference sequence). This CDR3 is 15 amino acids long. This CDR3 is CASLPTGNSNQPQHF. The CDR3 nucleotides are TGTGCCAGCCTACCGACGGGTAATAGCAATCAGCCCCAGCATTTT.

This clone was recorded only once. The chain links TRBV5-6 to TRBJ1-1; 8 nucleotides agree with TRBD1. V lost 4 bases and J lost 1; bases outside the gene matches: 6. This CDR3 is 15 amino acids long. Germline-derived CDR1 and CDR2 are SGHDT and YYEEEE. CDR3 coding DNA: TGTGCCAGCAGCCCTGGACAGGGTTGGAACACTGAAGCTTTCTTT. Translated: CASSPGQGWNTEAFF. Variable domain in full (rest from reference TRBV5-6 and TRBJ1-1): DAGVTQSPTHLIKTRGQQVTLRCSPKSGHDTVSWYQQALGQGPQFIFQYYEEEERQRGNFPDRFSGHQFPNYSSELNVNALLLGDSALYLCASSPGQGWNTEAFFGQGTRLTVV.

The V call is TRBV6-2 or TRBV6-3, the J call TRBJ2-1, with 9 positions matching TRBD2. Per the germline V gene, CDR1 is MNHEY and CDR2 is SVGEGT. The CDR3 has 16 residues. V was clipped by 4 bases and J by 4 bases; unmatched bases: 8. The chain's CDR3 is CASSFWLAGPYNEQFF. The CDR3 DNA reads TGTGCCAGCAGTTTTTGGCTAGCGGGACCTTACAATGAGCAGTTCTTC.

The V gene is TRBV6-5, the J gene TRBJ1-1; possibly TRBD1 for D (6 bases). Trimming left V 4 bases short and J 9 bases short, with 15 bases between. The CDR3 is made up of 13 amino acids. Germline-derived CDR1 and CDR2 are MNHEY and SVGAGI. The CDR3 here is CASSSTPTGKAFF. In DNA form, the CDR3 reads TGTGCCAGCAGTTCAACCCCGACAGGTAAAGCTTTCTTT.

In DNA form, the CDR3 reads TGTGCCAGCAGTACCCGACAGGGGAGCGAAAAACTGTTTTTT. Residues: CASSTRQGSEKLFF. The chain carries TRBV6-5 and TRBJ1-4, with 8 bases matching TRBD1. Trimming cost V 5 bases and J 8 bases; bases outside gene matches: 7. The germline V gene has CDR1 MNHEY and CDR2 SVGAGI. This CDR3 comprises 14 residues.

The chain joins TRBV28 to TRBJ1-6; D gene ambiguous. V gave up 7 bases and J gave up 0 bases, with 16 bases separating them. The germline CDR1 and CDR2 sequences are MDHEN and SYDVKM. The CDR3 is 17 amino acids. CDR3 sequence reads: CASTPLGRSSYNSPLHF. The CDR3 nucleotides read TGTGCCAGCACCCCGTTGGGCAGGAGCTCCTATAATTCACCCCTCCACTTT.

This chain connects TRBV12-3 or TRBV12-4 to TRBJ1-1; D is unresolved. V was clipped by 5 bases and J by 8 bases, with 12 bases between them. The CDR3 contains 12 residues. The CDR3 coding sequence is TGTGCCAGCAGTACCCCTGGATCAGAAGCTTTCTTT. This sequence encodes CASSTPGSEAFF.

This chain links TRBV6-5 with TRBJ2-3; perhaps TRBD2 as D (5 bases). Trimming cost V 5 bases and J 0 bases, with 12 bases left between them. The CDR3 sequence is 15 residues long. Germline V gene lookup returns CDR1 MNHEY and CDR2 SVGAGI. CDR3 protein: CASSQRTVSTDTQYF. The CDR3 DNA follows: TGTGCCAGCAGTCAGCGGACGGTGAGCACAGATACGCAGTATTTT.

The CDR3 bases are TGTGCCAGCAGACTGGACAGCACTTATGGAGATACGCAGTATTTT. Translation gives CASRLDSTYGDTQYF. The chain links TRBV7-2 to TRBJ2-3; D might be TRBD1 (6 bases). Germline CDR1 SGHTA, CDR2 FQGNSA. CDR3 length: 15 residues. V gave up 6 bases and J gave up 5 bases, with 18 bases separating them.

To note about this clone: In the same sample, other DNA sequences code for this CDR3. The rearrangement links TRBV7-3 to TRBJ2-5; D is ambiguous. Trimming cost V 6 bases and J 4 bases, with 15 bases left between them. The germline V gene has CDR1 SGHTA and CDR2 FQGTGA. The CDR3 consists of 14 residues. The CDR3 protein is CASSQSTGGETQYF. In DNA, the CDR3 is TGTGCCAGCAGTCAAAGCACTGGCGGAGAGACCCAGTACTTC.

This CDR3 is CASSQRRDPLPDSNQPQHF. The CDR3 nucleotides are TGCGCCAGCAGTCAAAGACGAGACCCACTCCCCGATAGCAATCAGCCCCAGCATTTT. The rearrangement links TRBV23-1 to TRBJ1-5; D is uncertain. TRBV23-1 is flagged as an ORF with uncertain function. This CDR3 contains 19 residues. The V gene lost 2 bases and the J gene lost 0 bases, with 20 bases spanning the gap.

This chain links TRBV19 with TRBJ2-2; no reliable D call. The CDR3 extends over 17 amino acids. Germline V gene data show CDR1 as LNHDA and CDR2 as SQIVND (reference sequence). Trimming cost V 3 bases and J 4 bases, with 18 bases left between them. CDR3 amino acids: CASSMMGRSLLTGELFF. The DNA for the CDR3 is TGTGCCAGTAGTATGATGGGCAGGAGTCTTCTCACCGGGGAGCTGTTTTTT.

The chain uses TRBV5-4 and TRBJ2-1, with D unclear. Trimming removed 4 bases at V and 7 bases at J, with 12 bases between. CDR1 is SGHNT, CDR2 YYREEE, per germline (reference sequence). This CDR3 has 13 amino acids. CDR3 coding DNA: TGTGCCAGCAGCGGGATCCTGGCGAATGAGCAGTTCTTC. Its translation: CASSGILANEQFF.

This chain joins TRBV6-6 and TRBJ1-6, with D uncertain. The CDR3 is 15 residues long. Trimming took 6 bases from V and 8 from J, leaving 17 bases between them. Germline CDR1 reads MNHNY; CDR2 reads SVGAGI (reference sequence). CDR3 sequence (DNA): TGTGCCAGCAGCCACGGGCCTCAGGACTATTCACCCCTCCACTTT. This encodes CASSHGPQDYSPLHF.

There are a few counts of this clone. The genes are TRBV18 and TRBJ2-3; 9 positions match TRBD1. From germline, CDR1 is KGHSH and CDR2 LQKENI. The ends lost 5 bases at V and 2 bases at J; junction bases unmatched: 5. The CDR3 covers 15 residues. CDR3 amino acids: CASSAGTGPTDTQYF. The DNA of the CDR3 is TGTGCCAGCTCAGCCGGGACAGGGCCCACAGATACGCAGTATTTT.

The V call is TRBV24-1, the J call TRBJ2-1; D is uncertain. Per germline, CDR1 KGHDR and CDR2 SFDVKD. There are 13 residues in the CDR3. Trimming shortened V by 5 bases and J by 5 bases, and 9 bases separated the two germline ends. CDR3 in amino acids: CATSADGNNEQFF. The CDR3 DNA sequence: TGTGCCACCAGTGCCGACGGCAACAATGAGCAGTTCTTC.

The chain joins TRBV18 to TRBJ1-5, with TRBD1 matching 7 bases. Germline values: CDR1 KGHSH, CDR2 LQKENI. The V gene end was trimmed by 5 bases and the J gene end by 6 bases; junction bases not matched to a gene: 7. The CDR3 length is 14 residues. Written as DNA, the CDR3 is TGTGCCAGCTCATCCCGACAGGGCAGTCAGCCCCAGCATTTT. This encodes CASSSRQGSQPQHF.

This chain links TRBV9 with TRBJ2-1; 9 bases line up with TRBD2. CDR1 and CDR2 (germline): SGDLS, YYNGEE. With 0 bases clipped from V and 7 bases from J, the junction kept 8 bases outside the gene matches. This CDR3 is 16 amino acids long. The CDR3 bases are TGTGCCAGCAGCGTAGATCCGACTAGCGGTGGGAATGAGCAGTTCTTC. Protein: CASSVDPTSGGNEQFF. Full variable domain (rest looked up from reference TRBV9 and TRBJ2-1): DSGVTQTPKHLITATGQRVTLRCSPRSGDLSVYWYQQSLDQGLQFLIQYYNGEERAKGNILERFSAQQFPDLHSELNLSSLELGDSALYFCASSVDPTSGGNEQFFGPGTRLTVL.

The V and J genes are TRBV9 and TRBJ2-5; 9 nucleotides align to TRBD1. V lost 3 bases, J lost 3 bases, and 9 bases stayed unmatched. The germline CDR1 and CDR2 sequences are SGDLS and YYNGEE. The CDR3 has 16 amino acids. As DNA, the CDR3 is TGTGCCAGCAGCGCTGGGACAGGGAAGAAGAAAGAGACCCAGTACTTC. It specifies CASSAGTGKKKETQYF.

The CDR3 loop reads CASSFRDRNSPLHF. The CDR3 bases are TGTGCCAGCAGCTTCCGGGACAGAAATTCACCCCTCCACTTT. The chain couples TRBV5-6 to TRBJ1-6; 7 nucleotides align to TRBD1. J lost 7 bases, V lost 2 bases, and 3 bases had no gene match. The CDR3 is 14 amino acids. Germline loops: CDR1 SGHDT, CDR2 YYEEEE. Full variable domain (outside the CDR3, taken from reference TRBV5-6 and TRBJ1-6): DAGVTQSPTHLIKTRGQQVTLRCSPKSGHDTVSWYQQALGQGPQFIFQYYEEEERQRGNFPDRFSGHQFPNYSSELNVNALLLGDSALYLCASSFRDRNSPLHFGNGTRLTVT.

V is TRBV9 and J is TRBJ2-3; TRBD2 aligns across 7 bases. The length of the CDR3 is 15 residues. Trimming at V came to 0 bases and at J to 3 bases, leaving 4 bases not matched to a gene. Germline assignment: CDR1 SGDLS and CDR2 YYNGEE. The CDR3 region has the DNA TGTGCCAGCAGCGTAGAAGCGGGATTTACAGATACGCAGTATTTT. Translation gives CASSVEAGFTDTQYF.

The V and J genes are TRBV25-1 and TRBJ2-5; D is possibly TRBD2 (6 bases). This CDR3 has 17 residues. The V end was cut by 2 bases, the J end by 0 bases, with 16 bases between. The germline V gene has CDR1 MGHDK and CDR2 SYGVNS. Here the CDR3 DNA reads TGTGCCAGCAGTGAAGGGTTGGGAGGCATTAACCAAGAGACCCAGTACTTC. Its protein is CASSEGLGGINQETQYF.

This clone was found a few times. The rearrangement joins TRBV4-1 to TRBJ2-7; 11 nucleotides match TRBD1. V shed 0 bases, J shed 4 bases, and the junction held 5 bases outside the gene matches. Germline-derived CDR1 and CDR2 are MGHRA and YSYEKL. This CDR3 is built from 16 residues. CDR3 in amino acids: CASSQDGQGAIYEQYF. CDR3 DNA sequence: TGCGCCAGCAGCCAAGACGGACAGGGGGCGATTTACGAGCAGTACTTC.

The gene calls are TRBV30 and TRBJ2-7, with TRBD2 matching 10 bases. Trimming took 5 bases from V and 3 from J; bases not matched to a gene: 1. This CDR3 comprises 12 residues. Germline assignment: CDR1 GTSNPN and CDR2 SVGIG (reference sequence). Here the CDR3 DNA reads TGTGCCTGGGCTAGCGGGGGCTACGAGCAGTACTTC. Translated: CAWASGGYEQYF.